The 6 T cell receptor beta chains below were found in one sample sequenced in a study of T cells in Graves' hyperthyroidism and ophthalmopathy. TCR beta CDR3 region amplification was performed from RNA transcripts. First-round RT-PCR targeting the TCR CDR3 was performed with the HTBI primer set. One entry per CDR3 protein, called by TCRdb with MiXCR from the multiplex PCR reads. Of roughly 250,000 distinct CDR3 sequences listed, 13% to 15% are singletons. Sequencing input: blood. These receptor sequences come from a woman aged 40 to 50 with Graves' hyperthyroidism that later progressed to Graves' ophthalmopathy.

This clonotype turned up a few times. This chain joins TRBV20-1 and TRBJ2-5; D call uncertain. Trimming took off 0 bases at V and 1 base at J, with 12 bases between the two ends. Per germline, CDR1 DFQATT and CDR2 SNEGSKA (reference sequence). CDR3 size: 15 residues. The chain's CDR3 is CSARDLDLVQETQYF. In DNA, the CDR3 is TGCAGTGCTAGAGATCTGGACCTAGTCCAAGAGACCCAGTACTTC.

In its sample, this clonotype was seen many times. The chain carries TRBV20-1 and TRBJ1-4; the D is unclear. The CDR3 loop spans 14 amino acids. The germline V gene encodes CDR1 DFQATT and CDR2 SNEGSKA (reference sequence). V shed 7 bases and J shed 5 bases, with 17 bases lying between them. The CDR3 sequence: CSVETACRNEKLFF. The CDR3 bases are TGCAGTGTCGAAACGGCGTGCCGGAATGAAAAACTGTTTTTT.

The chain is built from TRBV27 and TRBJ1-5; D may be TRBD1 (6 bases). Germline V CDR1 and CDR2: MNHEY, SMNVEV (reference sequence). Trimming pared 4 bases from V and 4 bases from J, leaving 17 bases between. The CDR3 runs to 16 residues. CDR3 sequence (DNA): TGTGCCAGCAGTTATGGCGGGGGGCCTGGGAATCAGCCCCAGCATTTT. This translates into CASSYGGGPGNQPQHF.

In this sample, this clonotype turned up many times. This chain links TRBV6-2 or TRBV6-3 with TRBJ1-6; D is perhaps TRBD1 (6 bases). Germline V gives CDR1 MNHEY, CDR2 SVGEGT. This CDR3 spans 19 amino acids. V lost 6 bases and J lost 6, with 27 bases in between. The CDR3 spells CASSPLPAGALTSNSPLHF. In DNA form, the CDR3 reads TGTGCCAGCAGCCCCCTTCCGGCAGGGGCCCTGACAAGTAATTCACCCCTCCACTTT.

In its sample, this clonotype was seen many times. This chain uses TRBV2 with TRBJ1-1; D is undetermined. Trimming took 6 bases from V and 6 from J, leaving 11 bases between them. This CDR3 is built from 12 residues. CDR1 is SNHLY and CDR2 is FYNNEI in the germline V gene. CDR3 in amino acids: CASRTSWAEAFF. For the CDR3, the DNA is TGTGCCAGCAGGACAAGCTGGGCTGAAGCTTTCTTT.

The chain couples TRBV9 to TRBJ2-3; D remains ambiguous. Germline V CDR1 and CDR2: SGDLS, YYNGEE. V dropped 2 bases and J dropped 2 bases, with 9 bases sitting between them. The CDR3 is 14 amino acids. The CDR3 region has the DNA TGTGCCAGCAGCGTGACCCGACTCACAGATACGCAGTATTTT. This codes for CASSVTRLTDTQYF.